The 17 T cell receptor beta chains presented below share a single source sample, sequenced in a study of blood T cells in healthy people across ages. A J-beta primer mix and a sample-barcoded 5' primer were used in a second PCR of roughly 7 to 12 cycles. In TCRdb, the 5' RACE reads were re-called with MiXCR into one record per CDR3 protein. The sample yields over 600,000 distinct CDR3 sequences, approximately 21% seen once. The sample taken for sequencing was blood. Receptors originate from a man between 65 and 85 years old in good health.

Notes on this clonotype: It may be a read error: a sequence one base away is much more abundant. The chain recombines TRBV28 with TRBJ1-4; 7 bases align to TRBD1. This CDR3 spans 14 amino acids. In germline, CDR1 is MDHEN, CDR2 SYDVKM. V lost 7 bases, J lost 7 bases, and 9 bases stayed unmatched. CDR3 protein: CASMSRNRGEKLFF. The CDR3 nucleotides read TGTGCCAGCATGAGCCGGAACAGGGGTGAAAAACTGTTTTTT.

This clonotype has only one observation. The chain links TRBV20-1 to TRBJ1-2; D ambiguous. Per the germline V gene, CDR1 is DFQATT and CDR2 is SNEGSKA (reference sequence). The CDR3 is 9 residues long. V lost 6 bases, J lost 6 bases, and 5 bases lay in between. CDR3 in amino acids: CSAGNGYTF. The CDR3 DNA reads TGCAGTGCAGGGAATGGCTACACCTTC.

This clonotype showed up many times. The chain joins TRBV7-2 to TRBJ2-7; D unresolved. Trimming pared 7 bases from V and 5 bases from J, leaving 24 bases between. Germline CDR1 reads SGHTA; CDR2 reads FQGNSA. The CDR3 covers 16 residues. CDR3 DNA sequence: TGTGCCAGCACTCTAGTTAGTGGGCTAGTGGGCGACGAGCAGTACTTC. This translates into CASTLVSGLVGDEQYF.

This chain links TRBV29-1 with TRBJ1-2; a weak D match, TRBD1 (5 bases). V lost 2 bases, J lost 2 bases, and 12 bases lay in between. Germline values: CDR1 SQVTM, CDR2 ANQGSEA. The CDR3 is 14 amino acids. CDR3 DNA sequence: TGCAGCGTTGAAACGGGACGGCGAAACTATGGCTACACCTTC. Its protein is CSVETGRRNYGYTF.

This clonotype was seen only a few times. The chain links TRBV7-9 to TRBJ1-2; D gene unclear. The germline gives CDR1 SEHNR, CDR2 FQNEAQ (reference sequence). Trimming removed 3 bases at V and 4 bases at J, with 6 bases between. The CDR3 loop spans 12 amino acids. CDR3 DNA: TGTGCCAGCAGCTTGGTCCTCTATGGCTACACCTTC. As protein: CASSLVLYGYTF.

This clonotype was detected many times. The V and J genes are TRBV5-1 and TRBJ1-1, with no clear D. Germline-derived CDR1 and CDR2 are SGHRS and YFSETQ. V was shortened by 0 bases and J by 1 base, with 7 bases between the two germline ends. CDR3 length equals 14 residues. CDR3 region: CASSLAGGNTEAFF. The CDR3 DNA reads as TGCGCCAGCAGCTTGGCCGGAGGGAACACTGAAGCTTTCTTT.

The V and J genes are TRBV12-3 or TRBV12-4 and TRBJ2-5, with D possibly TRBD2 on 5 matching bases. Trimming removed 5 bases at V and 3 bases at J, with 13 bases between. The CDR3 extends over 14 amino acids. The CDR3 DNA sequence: TGTGCCAGCAGTCCCCCTCGGCGGGAAGAGACCCAGTACTTC. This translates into CASSPPRREETQYF.

The CDR3 sequence is CASSVGASGSFFNEQFF. CDR3 DNA sequence: TGTGCCAGCAGCGTAGGGGCTAGCGGGAGTTTTTTCAATGAGCAGTTCTTC. The rearrangement uses TRBV9 and TRBJ2-1; 10 bases are a match to TRBD2. The CDR3 contains 17 residues. The germline V gene encodes CDR1 SGDLS and CDR2 YYNGEE. J lost 6 bases, V lost 0 bases, and 9 bases had no gene match.

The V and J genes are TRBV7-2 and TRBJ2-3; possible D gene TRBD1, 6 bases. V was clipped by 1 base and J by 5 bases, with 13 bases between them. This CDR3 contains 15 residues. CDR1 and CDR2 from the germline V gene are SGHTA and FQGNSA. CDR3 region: CASSLGATGLDTQYF. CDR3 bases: TGTGCCAGCAGCTTAGGAGCAACAGGGTTAGATACGCAGTATTTT.

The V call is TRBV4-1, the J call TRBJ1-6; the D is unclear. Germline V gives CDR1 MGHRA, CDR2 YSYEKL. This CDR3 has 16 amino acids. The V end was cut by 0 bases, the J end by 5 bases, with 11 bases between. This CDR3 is CASSQESSLNNSPLHF. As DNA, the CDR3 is TGCGCCAGCAGCCAAGAAAGCAGTTTAAATAATTCACCCCTCCACTTT.

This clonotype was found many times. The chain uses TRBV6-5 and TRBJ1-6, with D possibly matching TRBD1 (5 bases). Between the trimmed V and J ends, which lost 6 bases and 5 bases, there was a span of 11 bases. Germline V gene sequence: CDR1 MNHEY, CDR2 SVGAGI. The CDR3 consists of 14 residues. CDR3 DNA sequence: TGTGCCAGCAGACCACAGACAGATAATTCACCCCTCCACTTT. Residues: CASRPQTDNSPLHF.

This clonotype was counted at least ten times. The DNA for the CDR3 is TGTGCCATCAGTGAGCCTTTGGGGTCGAGCAAAAACATTCAGTACTTC. Residues: CAISEPLGSSKNIQYF. The chain employs TRBV10-3 and TRBJ2-4, with D unresolved. The CDR3 has 16 residues. V lost 2 bases, J lost 3 bases, and 14 bases lay in between. Germline-derived CDR1 and CDR2 are ENHRY and SYGVKD.

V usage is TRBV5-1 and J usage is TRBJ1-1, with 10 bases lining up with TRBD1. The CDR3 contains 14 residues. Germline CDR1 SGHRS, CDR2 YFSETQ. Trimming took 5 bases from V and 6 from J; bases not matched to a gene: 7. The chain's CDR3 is CASRQMGQGSEAFF. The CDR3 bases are TGCGCCAGCAGGCAAATGGGACAGGGGTCTGAAGCTTTCTTT.

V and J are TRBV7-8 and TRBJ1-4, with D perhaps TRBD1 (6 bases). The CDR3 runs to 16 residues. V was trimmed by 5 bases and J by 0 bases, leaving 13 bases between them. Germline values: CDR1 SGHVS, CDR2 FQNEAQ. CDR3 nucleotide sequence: TGTGCCAGCAGCCCCCGGGACACCGCAACTAATGAAAAACTGTTTTTT. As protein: CASSPRDTATNEKLFF.

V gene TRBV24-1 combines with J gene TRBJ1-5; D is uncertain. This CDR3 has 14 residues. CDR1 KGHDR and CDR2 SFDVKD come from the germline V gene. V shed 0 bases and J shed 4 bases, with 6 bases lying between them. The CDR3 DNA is TGTGCCACCAGTGATTTGACGGTAAATCAGCCCCAGCATTTT. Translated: CATSDLTVNQPQHF.

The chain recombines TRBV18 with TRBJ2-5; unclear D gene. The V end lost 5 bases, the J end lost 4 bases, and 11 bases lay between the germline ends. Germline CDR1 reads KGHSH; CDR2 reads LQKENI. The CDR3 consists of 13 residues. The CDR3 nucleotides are TGTGCCAGCTCATTAATAGCTACAGAGACCCAGTACTTC. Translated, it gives CASSLIATETQYF.

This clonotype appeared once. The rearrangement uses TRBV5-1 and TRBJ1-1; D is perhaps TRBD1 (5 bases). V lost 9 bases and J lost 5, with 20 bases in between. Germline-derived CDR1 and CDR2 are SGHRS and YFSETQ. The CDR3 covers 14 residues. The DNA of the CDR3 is TGCGCCACCCAAATGTCCCTCGGGGGAACTGAAGCTTTCTTT. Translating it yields CATQMSLGGTEAFF. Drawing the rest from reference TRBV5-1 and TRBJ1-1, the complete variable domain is KAGVTQTPRYLIKTRGQQVTLSCSPISGHRSVSWYQQTPGQGLQFLFEYFSETQRNKGNFPGRFSGRQFSNSRSEMNVSTLELGDSALYLCATQMSLGGTEAFFGQGTRLTVV.